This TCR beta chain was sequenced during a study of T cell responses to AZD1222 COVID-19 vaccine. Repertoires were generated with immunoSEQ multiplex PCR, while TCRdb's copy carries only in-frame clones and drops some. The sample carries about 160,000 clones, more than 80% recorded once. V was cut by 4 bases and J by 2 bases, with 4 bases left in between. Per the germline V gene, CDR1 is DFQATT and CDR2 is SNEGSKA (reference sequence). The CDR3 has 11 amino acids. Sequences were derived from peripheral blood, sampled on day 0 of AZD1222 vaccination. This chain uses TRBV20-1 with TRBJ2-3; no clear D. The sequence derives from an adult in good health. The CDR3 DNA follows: TGCAGTGCTAACCCCACAGATACGCAGTATTTT. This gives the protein CSANPTDTQYF.